The 13 T cell receptor beta chains below come from one sample, sequenced in a study of brain T cells in children with intractable seizures. Some clones are missing from TCRdb's copy, which holds only in-frame ones; the method was immunoSEQ multiplex PCR. The sample contains roughly 80,000 clones, more than 75% of which appear only once. The sequencing here drew on peripheral blood, taken at surgery. These receptor sequences come from a girl aged 2 to 9 with Rasmussen encephalitis and intractable seizures.

The rearrangement joins TRBV28 to TRBJ1-5; possibly TRBD1 for D (5 bases). Trimming removed 8 bases at V and 7 bases at J, with 15 bases between. This CDR3 is built from 13 residues. Germline assignment: CDR1 MDHEN and CDR2 SYDVKM. The CDR3 coding sequence is TGTGCCAGCCGGGGGGGGTTATGGCAGCCCCAGCATTTT. It yields the protein CASRGGLWQPQHF.

The gene calls are TRBV5-1 and TRBJ1-1; D uncertain. V gave up 0 bases and J gave up 0 bases, with 6 bases separating them. The length of the CDR3 is 14 residues. Germline CDR1 reads SGHRS; CDR2 reads YFSETQ. The DNA for the CDR3 is TGCGCCAGCAGCTTGGGGCCCCTGAACACTGAAGCTTTCTTT. The encoded protein is CASSLGPLNTEAFF.

The genes are TRBV27 and TRBJ2-7; possible D gene TRBD2, 7 bases. The CDR3 length is 14 residues. CDR1 MNHEY and CDR2 SMNVEV come from the germline V gene (reference sequence). Trimming removed 0 bases from V and 7 bases from J, with 13 bases in between. The chain's CDR3 is CASSLSGGGGEQYF. CDR3 sequence (DNA): TGTGCCAGCAGTTTATCAGGGGGGGGAGGAGAGCAGTACTTC.

The chain uses TRBV5-1 and TRBJ2-1; D is unclear. V was clipped by 4 bases and J by 6 bases, with 20 bases between them. The CDR3 covers 16 residues. CDR1 and CDR2 from the germline V gene are SGHRS and YFSETQ. In DNA form, the CDR3 reads TGCGCCAGCAGCAACCTCCAGTCACTACTACGCAATGAGCAGTTCTTC. Residues: CASSNLQSLLRNEQFF.

This clone showed up just once. The rearrangement joins TRBV28 to TRBJ2-7; a possible D gene is TRBD1 (5 bases). Trimming removed 3 bases from V and 2 bases from J, with 11 bases in between. In germline, CDR1 is MDHEN, CDR2 SYDVKM. There are 14 residues in the CDR3. The CDR3 DNA is TGTGCCAGCAGTTTTAGGCAGGGCCCCTACGAGCAGTACTTC. This gives the protein CASSFRQGPYEQYF. Variable domain in full (rest from reference TRBV28 and TRBJ2-7): DVKVTQSSRYLVKRTGEKVFLECVQDMDHENMFWYRQDPGLGLRLIYFSYDVKMKEKGDIPEGYSVSREKKERFSLILESASTNQTSMYLCASSFRQGPYEQYFGPGTRLTVT.

The chain links TRBV11-2 to TRBJ1-5, with a possible D match to TRBD1 (5 bases). Trimming removed 5 bases at V and 4 bases at J, with 12 bases between. The CDR3 length is 14 residues. The V gene's germline CDR1 is SGHAT and CDR2 FQNNGV. CDR3 in amino acids: CASSPGLGNQPQHF. The CDR3, as DNA: TGTGCCAGCAGCCCAGGGTTAGGGAATCAGCCCCAGCATTTT. Looking up the rest from reference TRBV11-2 and TRBJ1-5 gives the full variable domain: EAGVAQSPRYKIIEKRQSVAFWCNPISGHATLYWYQQILGQGPKLLIQFQNNGVVDDSQLPKDRFSAERLKGVDSTLKIQPAKLEDSAVYLCASSPGLGNQPQHFGDGTRLSIL.

The rearrangement links TRBV9 to TRBJ1-3; perhaps TRBD1 as D (5 bases). CDR1 is SGDLS, CDR2 YYNGEE, per germline. Trimming removed 3 bases from V and 4 bases from J, with 26 bases in between. The CDR3 runs to 19 residues. CDR3 in DNA: TGTGCCAGCAGCGCCCTCCCCATACCAGGGCTACCGCGGGGAAACACCATATATTTT. Amino acids: CASSALPIPGLPRGNTIYF.

In DNA form, the CDR3 reads TGTGCCAGCAGGCCCCGTGGGACAGGGGGCGACGAGCAGTACTTC. This encodes CASRPRGTGGDEQYF. The gene calls are TRBV2 and TRBJ2-7, with TRBD1 identical over 12 bases. Germline V CDR1 and CDR2: SNHLY, FYNNEI. Trimming cost V 6 bases and J 5 bases; bases outside gene matches: 8. The CDR3 extends over 15 amino acids.

The V gene is TRBV11-2, the J gene TRBJ2-1, with 11 bases fitting TRBD2. Germline CDR1 reads SGHAT; CDR2 reads FQNNGV. Unmatched junction bases numbered 2, after V lost 1 base and J lost 0 bases. The CDR3 is 17 residues long. The chain's CDR3 is CASSLVTSGSSYNEQFF. CDR3 nucleotide sequence: TGTGCCAGCAGCTTAGTTACTAGCGGGAGCTCCTACAATGAGCAGTTCTTC.

This clone occurred once. This chain joins TRBV30 and TRBJ2-7; maybe TRBD1 (6 bases). The V gene lost 2 bases and the J gene lost 4 bases, with 15 bases spanning the gap. Germline V gene lookup returns CDR1 GTSNPN and CDR2 SVGIG (reference sequence). This CDR3 comprises 14 residues. The CDR3 DNA sequence: TGTGCCTGGAGTAAGCGGACAGAGATATACGAGCAGTACTTC. It is translated as CAWSKRTEIYEQYF.

The J gene is TRBJ2-1, the V gene TRBV19, with 9 nucleotides matching TRBD2. The V and J ends lost 7 bases and 6 bases, in that order; junction bases with no gene match: 19. The CDR3 sequence is 18 residues long. The germline V gene encodes CDR1 LNHDA and CDR2 SQIVND (reference sequence). CDR3 sequence reads: CASTSARERGATSNEQFF. In nucleotides, the CDR3 is TGTGCCAGTACTTCCGCCAGAGAGCGGGGGGCCACCTCCAATGAGCAGTTCTTC.

In its sample, this clone was seen a few times. At one end the junction does not follow the germline gene, possibly because of a read error. The J gene is TRBJ2-7, the V gene TRBV7-7, with TRBD2 matching 7 bases. The CDR3 has 18 amino acids. The V gene's germline CDR1 is SSHAT and CDR2 FNYEAQ (reference sequence). CDR3 residues: CASSLRSPTTSPTYEQYF. In DNA, the CDR3 is TGTGCTAGCAGCTTACGCTCCCCAACGACTAGCCCGACCTACGAGCAGTACTTC.

The V and J genes are TRBV24-1 and TRBJ1-2; TRBD1 agrees at 8 bases. Germline CDR1 and CDR2: KGHDR and SFDVKD. The CDR3 is 16 amino acids. V shed 4 bases and J 8 bases; nucleotides not matched to a gene: 14. In DNA, the CDR3 is TGTGCCACCAGTGAAGGTCGACAGGGGAGTATGCAGGGCTACACCTTC. It translates to CATSEGRQGSMQGYTF.